This is a list of T cell receptor beta chains from one sample in a study of blood T cells in healthy people across ages. TCRdb itself ran the 5' RACE reads through MiXCR, one entry per CDR3 protein. The sample holds roughly 1.6 million distinct CDR3 sequences, about 31% seen once. Sequencing input: blood. These receptors were collected from a woman in her 30s in good health. Both conserved end residues are trimmed from each CDR3.

TRBV28	TRBJ2-1	ASSSPDGIYNEQF
TRBV6-1	TRBJ2-3	ASSERGGPDTQY
TRBV7-9	TRBJ1-5	ASSFGQGDSNQPQH
TRBV21-1	TRBJ2-5	ASSARPGTGDDAQY
TRBV20-1	TRBJ2-5	SARLPLGVETQY
TRBV6-5	TRBJ2-7	ASVGGFGQY
TRBV9	TRBJ2-7	ASSVGAYASTYEQY
TRBV7-3	TRBJ2-3	ASRGQGEDTQY
TRBV29-1	TRBJ2-4	SATGGLAKNIQY
TRBV6-5	TRBJ2-1	ASSYAGLAGIPNEQF
TRBV4-1	TRBJ2-7	ASSHPTSGHSYEQY
TRBV9	TRBJ2-5	ASSVGDRGRETQY